This T cell receptor (beta chain) came from a study of post-analysis software for immune sequencing data. Study summary: Progressive-relapsing, secondary progressive and relapsing-remitting multiple sclerosis were among the disease courses included.

Germline assignment: CDR1 SQVTM and CDR2 ANQGSEA. The CDR3 totals 14 residues. The ends were cut back, 3 bases at V and 0 bases at J, with 9 bases in the middle. This clonotype occurred a few times. The antigen remains unidentified. A much more abundant neighbour one base away suggests this may be a read error. Study-wide results and limits: Comparison with controls showed significantly lower normalized Chao1 diversity in multiple sclerosis patients. TRBV5-6, TRBV5-1 and TRBV20-1 were among a few TRBV segments more frequent in patients than controls.

Unique molecular identifiers tagged the TCR beta cDNA libraries. Researchers reported approximately 480,000 cDNA molecules coming from approximately 0.95 to 9.8 million T cells. TCRdb redid the calling of the PCR reads with MiXCR, one entry per CDR3 protein. The sample contains approximately 260,000 distinct CDR3 sequences, 36% of which appear only once. Sequencing was carried out using blood. This sequence was found in a girl aged 5 to 17 with multiple sclerosis. The V gene is TRBV29-1, the J gene TRBJ2-4, with D perhaps TRBD1 (5 bases). The CDR3 DNA sequence: TGCAGCGTTGAGGGGCGCCTAGCCAAAAACATTCAGTACTTC. Protein sequence: CSVEGRLAKNIQYF.